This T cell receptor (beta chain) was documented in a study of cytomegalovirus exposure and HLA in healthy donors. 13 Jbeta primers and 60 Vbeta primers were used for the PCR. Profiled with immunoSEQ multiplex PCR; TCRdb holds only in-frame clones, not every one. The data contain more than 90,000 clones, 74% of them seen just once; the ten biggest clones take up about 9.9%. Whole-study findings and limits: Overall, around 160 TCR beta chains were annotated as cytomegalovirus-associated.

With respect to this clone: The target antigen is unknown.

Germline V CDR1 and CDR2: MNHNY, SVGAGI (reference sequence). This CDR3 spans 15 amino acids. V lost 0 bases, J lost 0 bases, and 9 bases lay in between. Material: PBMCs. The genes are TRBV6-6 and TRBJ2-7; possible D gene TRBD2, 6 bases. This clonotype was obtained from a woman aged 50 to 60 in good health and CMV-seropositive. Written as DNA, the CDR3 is TGTGCCAGCAGTTACTCCGTGCGGGACTCCTACGAGCAGTACTTC. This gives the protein CASSYSVRDSYEQYF.